This T cell receptor beta chain appears in the sequencing data of a study of blood T cell repertoires in COVID-19. On the study more broadly: The analysed material was cDNA or gDNA that came from T cells, B-cell-depleted T cells, or PBMCs.

V lost 3 bases and J 10 bases, leaving 7 bases between the germline ends. The CDR3 extends over 12 amino acids. Seattle's enrolled individuals joined amid active infection and were then monitored longitudinally. Assay: immunoSEQ multiplex PCR; the TCRdb copy retains only in-frame clones and omits some. The profile shows hundreds of thousands of clones, 75% to 90% of them singletons. This clonotype originated in a woman in her fifties or sixties with COVID-19, enrolled during active disease. Material for sequencing was peripheral blood. J is TRBJ1-6 and V is TRBV12-3 or TRBV12-4; D not certain. The CDR3 coding sequence is TGTGCCAGCAGTTTTGTGGCCTCACCCCTCCACTTT. This codes for CASSFVASPLHF.